These T cell receptor beta chains were read from a single sample in a study of T cell repertoires in cytomegalovirus infection. TCRdb re-analysed the reads in MiXCR, keeping a single row per CDR3 protein. In the table there are a few hundred thousand distinct CDR3 sequences, approximately 40% of which are singletons. These receptors have no identified antigens. The input for sequencing was cultured PBMCs, taken from culture after CMV antigen stimulation. These receptors were obtained from a human donor in good health (CMV status not recorded). Some clones in this sample may be carry-over from other donors' samples. CDR3s include the opening cysteine and the closing phenylalanine or tryptophan. The D gene is left open where the match is weak. Size values are once, few and many counts, or a class for expanded clones, and some rows have none.

size | J | D | V | CDR3 | DNA
NA | TRBJ2-6 | NA | TRBV2 | CASTSGANVLTF | TGTGCCAGCACCTCTGGGGCCAACGTCCTGACTTTC
once | TRBJ2-5 | NA | TRBV18 | CASSPMRTEKETQYF | TGTGCCAGCTCACCGATGAGGACAGAAAAAGAGACCCAGTACTTC
NA | TRBJ1-1 | NA | TRBV7-6 | CASSPWDLSLNTEAFF | TGTGCCAGCAGCCCCTGGGACTTGAGTTTGAACACTGAAGCTTTCTTT
few | TRBJ2-5 | TRBD1 | TRBV2 | CASSIPRTGPRGKETQYF | TGTGCCAGCAGTATACCCCGGACAGGGCCCCGTGGTAAAGAGACCCAGTACTTC
NA | TRBJ2-7 | NA | TRBV19 | CASTPRGAGLSEQYF | TGTGCCAGTACCCCGAGGGGGGCAGGCCTCTCCGAGCAGTACTTC
NA | TRBJ2-3 | NA | TRBV20-1 | CSPRGADRDTQYF | TGCAGTCCCCGGGGGGCGGATCGAGATACGCAGTATTTT
NA | TRBJ2-1 | NA | TRBV4-1 | CASSQEVVNNEQFF | TGCGCCAGCAGCCAAGAAGTAGTTAACAATGAGCAGTTCTTC
NA | TRBJ2-1 | TRBD2 | TRBV7-2 | CASSLVAGGLHNEQFF | TGTGCCAGCAGCTTAGTAGCGGGGGGGCTACACAATGAGCAGTTCTTC
NA | TRBJ2-1 | NA | TRBV7-2 | CASSLENQGYNEQFF | TGTGCCAGCAGCTTAGAGAACCAGGGATACAATGAGCAGTTCTTC
NA | TRBJ1-5 | NA | TRBV2 | CASSESGHQPQHF | TGTGCCAGCAGTGAGAGCGGGCATCAGCCCCAGCATTTT
NA | TRBJ2-1 | TRBD2 | TRBV27 | CASNPGGRAGEQFF | TGTGCCAGCAACCCCGGCGGGAGGGCTGGTGAGCAGTTCTTC
few | TRBJ1-4 | NA | TRBV11-2 | CASSLGAANEKLFF | TGTGCCAGCAGCTTAGGGGCGGCTAATGAAAAACTGTTTTTT
NA | TRBJ2-1 | TRBD1 | TRBV20-1 | CSASRQGNEQFF | TGCAGTGCTAGTAGACAGGGGAATGAGCAGTTCTTC
NA | TRBJ2-5 | TRBD2 | TRBV12-3/TRBV12-4 | CASSATGTSLSTQYF | TGTGCCAGCAGTGCGACCGGGACTAGTCTCTCGACCCAGTACTTC
NA | TRBJ2-1 | TRBD2 | TRBV6-6 | CASNTGLASNEQFF | TGTGCCAGCAATACGGGACTAGCGTCCAATGAGCAGTTCTTC
NA | TRBJ2-3 | TRBD1 | TRBV10-3 | CAISDPRQGTTDTQYF | TGTGCCATCAGTGACCCGCGACAGGGAACGACAGATACGCAGTATTTT
NA | TRBJ1-3 | TRBD1 | TRBV7-2 | CASSWTGLRENTIYF | TGTGCCAGCAGCTGGACAGGGTTAAGAGAAAACACCATATATTTT
few | TRBJ2-5 | TRBD2 | TRBV11-2 | CASSPRMGLAAQETQYF | TGTGCCAGCAGCCCCAGGATGGGACTAGCGGCCCAAGAGACCCAGTACTTC
many | TRBJ1-3 | NA | TRBV7-2 | CASSLYPGSSGNTIYF | TGTGCCAGCAGCCTGTATCCAGGAAGCTCTGGAAACACCATATATTTT
many | TRBJ2-7 | TRBD1 | TRBV7-2 | CASSPTGMDEQYF | TGTGCCAGCAGCCCGACAGGGATGGACGAGCAGTACTTC
few | TRBJ2-1 | TRBD2 | TRBV12-3/TRBV12-4 | CASLAGGSSYNEQFF | TGTGCCAGCCTGGCGGGAGGTAGCTCCTACAATGAGCAGTTCTTC
NA | TRBJ2-1 | NA | TRBV20-1 | CSASSRGLNNEQFF | TGCAGTGCTAGTTCCAGGGGACTAAACAATGAGCAGTTCTTC
NA | TRBJ2-3 | NA | TRBV27 | CASSLLYNTDTQYF | TGTGCCAGCAGCCTACTTTATAACACAGATACGCAGTATTTT
few | TRBJ1-6 | NA | TRBV6-6 | CASNFGTANNSPLHF | TGTGCCAGCAATTTTGGGACCGCGAATAATTCACCCCTCCACTTT
NA | TRBJ2-1 | NA | TRBV7-2 | CASSLLGGVSYNEQFF | TGTGCCAGCAGCTTATTGGGGGGAGTGTCGTACAATGAGCAGTTCTTC
NA | TRBJ1-6 | NA | TRBV12-3/TRBV12-4 | CASSLKGVTPLHF | TGTGCCAGCAGTTTAAAGGGGGTTACACCCCTCCACTTT